This T cell receptor beta chain emerged from a study of regulatory T cells in long-lasting Graves disease. Time point indicated: newly diagnosed GD, antithyroid drugs for less than 3 months. TCR sequences were obtained from RNA taken from PBMCs. The patients were enrolled through endocrinology in Xi'an, China. This clonotype appeared a few times. Its specificity is not known. General observations from the study: Persistent cases of Graves' showed reduced TCR diversity relative to newly diagnosed patients.

Sequencing libraries for TCR beta were prepared with iRepertoire HTBI primers and Arm-PCR of CDR3 regions. TCRdb recomputed calls from the multiplex PCR reads with MiXCR, one row per CDR3 protein. The sample records a few hundred thousand distinct CDR3 sequences, approximately 14% being singletons. This sample was also put to use in a study of T cells in Graves' hyperthyroidism and ophthalmopathy. As that study records: Most clonotypes expanded in thyroid above 0.001 were likewise present in blood. By a 13 V-J model, ophthalmopathy was set apart from stable hyperthyroidism.

This sequence originates from a woman in her forties or fifties with Graves disease. The specimen comprised peripheral blood mononuclear cells (PBMCs), sampled at new diagnosis, from a patient treated with antithyroid drugs.

CDR3 coding DNA: TGTGCCAGCAGCCAAGAGGGAGCGGGGGGCACAGATACGCAGTATTTT. It specifies CASSQEGAGGTDTQYF. The chain uses TRBV27 and TRBJ2-3; 8 nucleotides agree with TRBD2. The CDR3 length is 16 residues. J lost 1 base, V lost 6 bases, and 9 bases had no gene match. The V gene's germline CDR1 is MNHEY and CDR2 SMNVEV (reference sequence).